This record covers a single TCR beta chain. Germline loops: CDR1 LGHDT, CDR2 YNNKEL (reference sequence). The CDR3 extends over 16 amino acids. The junction had 8 bases not matched to a gene; V was cut back by 4 bases and J by 3 bases. TCRdb's copy holds only in-frame clones and misses some; the assay was immunoSEQ multiplex PCR. Of tens of thousands of clones detected, 70% to 90% appear once; the ten largest clones hold roughly 1.4%. This entry is derived from a study of blood T cell repertoires in COVID-19. Sequenced sample: peripheral blood. The rearrangement joins TRBV3-1 (or the pseudogene TRBV3-2) to TRBJ2-7; 11 positions match TRBD2. The TCR originated in a woman in her sixties with acute or convalescent COVID-19. In DNA form, the CDR3 reads TGTGCCAGCAGCCCTTTGTTGGGGACTAGCGGCTACGAGCAGTACTTC. Translated, it gives CASSPLLGTSGYEQYF.